This T cell receptor beta chain was sequenced for a study of shared clonotypes between healthy human individuals. As concerns this clone: The target antigen is unknown.

Study outcomes and limitations: It was the few donors that limited the genetic and exposure-history diversity represented.

The CDR3 length is 13 residues. Per germline, CDR1 MNHNY and CDR2 SVGAGI (reference sequence). Between the trimmed V and J ends, which lost 5 bases and 5 bases, there was a span of 9 bases. Ten immunoSEQ deep assay plates held the unsorted PBMC DNA. Assay: immunoSEQ multiplex PCR; the TCRdb copy retains only in-frame clones and omits some. The sample lists 450,000 or so clones, roughly three quarters occurring once. The sequence was collected from a woman aged 40 to 50 in good health. Some clones in this sample may be carry-over from other donors' samples. Sequenced material: PBMCs. The chain recombines TRBV6-6 with TRBJ2-2, with D maybe TRBD1 (6 bases). The CDR3 here is CASSHGQTGELFF. The CDR3 nucleotides read TGTGCCAGCAGTCACGGACAGACCGGGGAGCTGTTTTTT.